The entry that follows covers one T cell receptor (beta chain) sequence. Its antigen is currently not known. The sample holds no much larger clone one base away, and base qualities are not on file. TCRbeta CDR3 regions were amplified from genomic DNA using the immunoSEQ Assay, a bias-controlled multiplex PCR. For the original study's pipeline: Nucleated cell counts per sample were estimated from amplification of reference gene primers within the assay. To quantify the absolute abundance of each unique TCRbeta CDR3 rearrangement, sequence reads were collapsed and filtered. Productive Simpson clonality was computed per sample as the square root of Simpson's diversity index over productive rearrangements. TCRdb obtained this table from immuneACCESS and retained in-frame rearrangements with V and J assigned. These tables miss some clones; where compared with another copy, unresolved V genes account for less than half of the shortfall, and the remainder is unexplained. That table furnishes V, J and clone size, whereas the DNA furnished D and trimming. This sample is represented by 200,000 to 300,000 clones; 70% to 90% of them were singletons. Clones ranked in the top ten supply approximately 0.7% of the sample.

The sample is drawn from a study of blood T cell repertoires in COVID-19 (dated by TCRdb to about 2020). With regard to the full study: Samples from collaborators originated in the United States, Italy and Spain and spanned both the acute and convalescent phases of COVID-19. The material from the prospective study consisted of cDNA or gDNA derived from T cells, B-cell-depleted T cells, or PBMCs. Subjects who had been exposed to COVID-19, were actively infected with it, or had recovered from it provided the deeply sampled blood TCRbeta repertoires that made up the dataset. A freely available public database, intended as a resource for researchers studying the immune response to SARS-CoV-2, is where the repertoires were released. Samples came from the ongoing ImmuneRACE study (first 160 participants) plus 1,254 subjects from 6 global collaborators. Nearly every sample came with metadata listing a de-identified subject ID, COVID-19 status, age in years and sex. HLA class I and class II types, where available, came from metadata supplied by the sample provider rather than from assay-based typing. Beyond this particular receptor, the publication reports: The quantity of clinical and demographic metadata differed by source and by participant and was supplied without curation.

The collaborating institutions used their own protocols to collect whole blood in K2EDTA tubes. Collaborator samples were shipped for TCRbeta analysis as frozen whole blood, isolated PBMCs, or DNA extracted from either sample type. Germline trimming: 6 bases from V, 4 bases from J; junction bases outside gene matches: 16. The germline V gene sets CDR1 to SQVTM and CDR2 to ANQGSEA. Counted from cysteine to phenylalanine, this CDR3 has 17 amino acids. Left in the record is the CDR3 DNA by itself, 51 bases read in frame from the first base. The rearrangement combines TRBV29-1 with TRBJ2-7, with TRBD1 matching 12 junction bases. This receptor was obtained from a human donor in a cohort sampled during active COVID-19. Sequencing was done on a sample of peripheral blood. The nucleotide sequence reads TGCAGCGTGGCCGGGACAGGGGGCATAGGGGAACGATACGAGCAGTACTTC. Translated, it gives CSVAGTGGIGERYEQYF.